The 14 T cell receptor beta chains given below trace back to one sample, sequenced in a study of CD8 T cells in ankylosing spondylitis (dated by TCRdb to about 2017). Beyond this particular receptor, the publication reports: A TCR beta motif of 8 or 9 highly homologous amino acid variants appeared characteristic of blood from ankylosing spondylitis patients.

These receptors lack a known antigen. The library came from 5' RACE. Sequencing used an Illumina HiSeq 2500. In TCRdb, the public reads were trimmed at Q25 with fastp and aligned with MiXCR, with productive beta chains retained. Rows are combined by CDR3 protein, so each entry shows the most common genes and DNA. The sample profile shows about 800,000 distinct CDR3 sequences; 10% to 15% of them were found once. The ten top clones hold about 0.5% of the sample. Sequences were obtained from blood, either unsorted or a sorted T cell fraction (not recorded which). Receptors were obtained from a male donor with ankylosing spondylitis.

The gene calls are TRBV20-1 and TRBJ1-6, with 10 bases identical to TRBD1. Germline V gene lookup returns CDR1 DFQATT and CDR2 SNEGSKA (reference sequence). The trim removed 3 bases at V and 10 bases at J, leaving 6 bases unmatched. The length of the CDR3 is 14 residues. CDR3 residues: CSARPGTGASPLHF. The CDR3 region has the DNA TGCAGTGCTAGGCCCGGGACAGGGGCCTCACCCCTCCACTTT.

This clonotype was detected only a few times. The chain uses TRBV20-1 and TRBJ1-2; D unclear. Germline values: CDR1 DFQATT, CDR2 SNEGSKA (reference sequence). Between the trimmed V and J ends, which lost 3 bases and 4 bases, there was a span of 12 bases. The length of the CDR3 is 13 residues. DNA for the CDR3: TGCAGTGCTAGCGGGGAGCTGGGCTATGGCTACACCTTC. Residues: CSASGELGYGYTF.

This clonotype has only a few counts. The V and J genes are TRBV20-1 and TRBJ2-3; 7 bases line up with TRBD1. The V and J ends lost 6 bases and 1 base, in that order; junction bases with no gene match: 7. Looked up from germline, CDR1 is DFQATT and CDR2 is SNEGSKA (reference sequence). The CDR3 has 14 residues. In DNA form, the CDR3 reads TGCAGTGCGCCGCGACAGGGTGGCACAGATACGCAGTATTTT. It specifies CSAPRQGGTDTQYF.

The rearrangement uses TRBV29-1 and TRBJ1-2; D is unresolved. Trimming took 6 bases from V and 2 from J, leaving 10 bases between them. The CDR3 length is 12 residues. The V gene's germline CDR1 is SQVTM and CDR2 ANQGSEA. The CDR3 DNA is TGCAGCGTCGCCGGACCCAACTATGGCTACACCTTC. Protein: CSVAGPNYGYTF.

The chain couples TRBV4-3 to TRBJ1-4; unclear D gene. With 3 bases removed from V and 8 bases from J, the gap between germline ends came to 13 bases. Germline V gene data show CDR1 as LGHNA and CDR2 as YSLEER. CDR3 length equals 14 residues. The CDR3 sequence: CASSHKTGREKLFF. CDR3 DNA sequence: TGCGCCAGCAGCCATAAGACGGGAAGGGAAAAACTGTTTTTT.

The chain joins TRBV5-4 to TRBJ2-5; D is undetermined. V shed 0 bases and J shed 7 bases, with 13 bases lying between them. The germline V gene has CDR1 SGHNT and CDR2 YYREEE (reference sequence). CDR3 length: 14 amino acids. CDR3 sequence (DNA): TGTGCCAGCAGCTTGGTTGTCGAATCTGGGACCCAGTACTTC. Encoded protein: CASSLVVESGTQYF.

In its sample, this clonotype was seen a few times. The rearrangement uses TRBV15 and TRBJ2-7, with 9 bases identical to TRBD1. Trimming took 2 bases from V and 3 from J; bases not matched to a gene: 8. The germline gives CDR1 LNHNV, CDR2 YYDKDF (reference sequence). This CDR3 comprises 16 residues. The CDR3 spells CATSRPTWDRDYEQYF. DNA of the CDR3: TGTGCCACCAGCAGACCGACGTGGGACAGGGACTACGAGCAGTACTTC.

This clonotype was recorded a few times. The rearrangement uses TRBV6-5 and TRBJ2-1; D ambiguous. CDR3 size: 15 residues. Germline lookup yields CDR1 MNHEY and CDR2 SVGAGI. V was shortened by 4 bases and J by 0 bases, with 10 bases between the two germline ends. Here the CDR3 DNA reads TGTGCCAGCAGTTTTCCCCTGGGCTCCTACAATGAGCAGTTCTTC. Translating it yields CASSFPLGSYNEQFF.

The chain has TRBV28 and TRBJ1-4, with a weak D call TRBD1 (5 bases). Per germline, CDR1 MDHEN and CDR2 SYDVKM. CDR3 length equals 14 residues. Trimming pared 2 bases from V and 6 bases from J, leaving 10 bases between. The CDR3 is CASSLVAQDEKLFF. CDR3 nucleotides: TGTGCCAGCAGTTTAGTGGCACAGGATGAAAAACTGTTTTTT.

In this sample, this clonotype turned up a few times. This rearrangement joins TRBV28 to TRBJ2-1; 8 bases are a match to TRBD2. Germline CDR1 reads MDHEN; CDR2 reads SYDVKM. The trim removed 6 bases at V and 12 bases at J, leaving 19 bases unmatched. The CDR3 runs 16 residues. The CDR3 nucleotides read TGTGCCAGCAGCCCGAGTAGCGGTAGCGGGGTTAGGGGGCAGTTCTTC. Translating it yields CASSPSSGSGVRGQFF.

The chain links TRBV7-2 to TRBJ2-4, with 16 bases matching TRBD2. The CDR3 is made up of 17 amino acids. With 4 bases clipped from V and 7 bases from J, the junction kept 7 bases outside the gene matches. Germline V gives CDR1 SGHTA, CDR2 FQGNSA. CDR3 loop: CASSSGTSGRAYNIQYF. The CDR3 nucleotides read TGTGCCAGCAGCTCCGGGACTAGCGGGAGGGCCTATAACATTCAGTACTTC.

In its sample, this clonotype was seen many times. The genes are TRBV12-3 or TRBV12-4 and TRBJ2-7, with D unclear. This CDR3 comprises 11 residues. V shed 5 bases and J shed 3 bases, with 5 bases lying between them. The CDR3 bases are TGTGCCAGCAGTAATTTCTACGAGCAGTACTTC. The encoded protein is CASSNFYEQYF.

This clonotype was picked up a small number of times. V is TRBV5-1 and J is TRBJ2-5, with 7 nucleotides matching TRBD1. This CDR3 spans 15 amino acids. V was clipped by 0 bases and J by 5 bases; unmatched bases: 7. Germline lookup yields CDR1 SGHRS and CDR2 YFSETQ. The CDR3 loop reads CASSLAGTAWETQYF. In nucleotides, the CDR3 is TGCGCCAGCAGCTTGGCAGGGACAGCCTGGGAGACCCAGTACTTC.

About this clonotype itself: One junction end disagrees with the germline gene, perhaps due to a read error. The V gene is TRBV5-1, the J gene TRBJ2-7, with 8 bases lining up with TRBD1. CDR1 SGHRS and CDR2 YFSETQ come from the germline V gene. The CDR3 loop spans 14 amino acids. The CDR3 here is CASSKQGDAYEQCF. The CDR3 region has the DNA TGCGCCAGCAGCAAACAGGGGGACGCCTACGAGCAGTGCTTC.